This T cell receptor (beta chain) is from a study of blood T cell repertoires in COVID-19. Study-level information: The cDNA or gDNA used as material had been derived from T cells, B-cell-depleted T cells, or PBMCs.

Germline CDR1 SGHRS, CDR2 YFSETQ. The CDR3 sequence is 14 residues long. V lost 0 bases and J lost 8, with 12 bases in between. As handled by the study authors: Estimates of nucleated cell counts were drawn from the amplification of reference gene primers. Using immunoSEQ multiplex PCR, the repertoire was profiled, and TCRdb retains in-frame clones only, with some absent. The DNA was the basis for D and trimming; V, J and clone size are from that table. In the table there are approximately 160,000 clones, roughly four fifths of which are singletons. Sequenced input: peripheral blood. The chain joins TRBV5-1 to TRBJ2-1; the D gene is possibly TRBD2 (7 bases). The receptor was isolated from a man aged 60 to 75 with active or convalescent COVID-19. The CDR3 coding sequence is TGCGCCAGCAGCTTGGGACAGGCGGGGGATGAGCAGTTCTTC. This gives the protein CASSLGQAGDEQFF. The full variable domain, completed using reference TRBV5-1 and TRBJ2-1, is KAGVTQTPRYLIKTRGQQVTLSCSPISGHRSVSWYQQTPGQGLQFLFEYFSETQRNKGNFPGRFSGRQFSNSRSEMNVSTLELGDSALYLCASSLGQAGDEQFFGPGTRLTVL.